Below, 10 T cell receptor beta chains from the same sample are listed, as sequenced in a study of identical twins. TCRdb analysed the 5' RACE reads with MiXCR anew, one entry per CDR3 protein. This sample has about 340,000 distinct CDR3 sequences, with approximately 10% found just once. Input material: naive T cells sorted from blood. The source is a woman aged 45-65 years in good health.

This clonotype has a handful of counts. The chain links TRBV7-9 to TRBJ2-5, with D uncertain. The CDR3 is made up of 13 amino acids. Germline V CDR1 and CDR2: SEHNR, FQNEAQ (reference sequence). V was clipped by 1 base and J by 7 bases, with 10 bases between them. This CDR3 is CASSLGLHGTQYF. The CDR3 nucleotides read TGTGCCAGCAGCTTAGGGCTCCACGGGACCCAGTACTTC.

The sample holds a few counts of this clonotype. The chain uses TRBV27 and TRBJ2-3, with 9 bases identical to TRBD2. V dropped 4 bases and J dropped 4; count of bases not matched to a gene: 6. Germline CDR1 and CDR2: MNHEY and SMNVEV (reference sequence). This CDR3 contains 15 residues. CDR3 bases: TGTGCCAGCAGTTCCCTAGCGGGAACGGCAGATACGCAGTATTTT. Its translation: CASSSLAGTADTQYF.

The chain couples TRBV9 to TRBJ2-1, with 8 bases matching TRBD2. In germline, CDR1 is SGDLS, CDR2 YYNGEE. This CDR3 is built from 15 residues. Trimming took 1 base from V and 8 from J; bases not matched to a gene: 8. The CDR3 sequence is CASSVRVGGADEQFF. For the CDR3, the DNA is TGTGCCAGCAGCGTAAGGGTCGGGGGGGCGGATGAGCAGTTCTTC.

In this sample, this clonotype turned up a few times. J is TRBJ2-2 and V is TRBV27; the D is unclear. Germline assignment: CDR1 MNHEY and CDR2 SMNVEV (reference sequence). This CDR3 has 17 residues. Between the trimmed V and J ends, which lost 0 bases and 1 base, there was a span of 12 bases. The DNA for the CDR3 is TGTGCCAGCAGTTTATCCTTAGGATATCTGAACACCGGGGAGCTGTTTTTT. It translates to CASSLSLGYLNTGELFF.

Many counts were recorded for this clonotype. This chain uses TRBV6-5 with TRBJ2-1, with a tentative D call TRBD2 (7 bases). Deletions cut 4 bases from V and 7 bases from J, with 17 bases between. Germline loops: CDR1 MNHEY, CDR2 SVGAGI. CDR3 length: 15 residues. The CDR3 DNA is TGTGCCAGCAGTTGGAGAGGGGGGGTTGGAAATGAGCAGTTCTTC. This sequence encodes CASSWRGGVGNEQFF.

This clonotype was seen more than once but under ten times. This rearrangement joins TRBV30 to TRBJ2-7; D unresolved. V gave up 0 bases and J gave up 7 bases, with 13 bases separating them. The CDR3 sequence is 13 residues long. Germline loops: CDR1 GTSNPN, CDR2 SVGIG (reference sequence). This chain's CDR3 is CAWSVKGTLEQYF. In nucleotides, the CDR3 is TGTGCCTGGAGTGTTAAGGGTACGCTAGAGCAGTACTTC.

This clonotype was counted only a few times. This chain joins TRBV6-2 or TRBV6-3 and TRBJ2-7; either TRBD1 or TRBD2 may supply D (5 bases each). The ends were cut back, 8 bases at V and 4 bases at J, with 15 bases in the middle. In germline, CDR1 is MNHEY, CDR2 SVGEGT. The CDR3 contains 13 residues. The CDR3 loop is CASLGPTAYEQYV. DNA of the CDR3: TGTGCCAGCTTGGGACCGACAGCTTACGAGCAGTACGTC.

This clonotype was seen ten or more times. The CDR3 DNA sequence: TGCGCCAGCAGCATGGACAGGGTCTATGCTGAAGCTTTCTTT. It codes for CASSMDRVYAEAFF. The chain links TRBV5-1 to TRBJ1-1, with 8 nucleotides matching TRBD1. The CDR3 is made up of 14 amino acids. V was clipped by 4 bases and J by 6 bases; unmatched bases: 8. Germline V gene lookup returns CDR1 SGHRS and CDR2 YFSETQ.

V and J are TRBV6-1 and TRBJ2-7; 9 positions match TRBD1. CDR3 length: 15 residues. Germline CDR1 MNHNS, CDR2 SASEGT. Germline trimming cut 4 bases from V and 5 bases from J; bases unmatched to any gene: 9. This chain's CDR3 is CASSGTGGKGDEQYF. The CDR3 DNA sequence: TGTGCCAGCAGTGGAACAGGGGGCAAGGGGGACGAGCAGTACTTC.

This chain joins TRBV15 and TRBJ2-1; D tentatively fits TRBD1 or TRBD2 (5 bases each). The V and J ends lost 1 base and 0 bases respectively, with 10 bases between them. In germline, CDR1 is LNHNV, CDR2 YYDKDF (reference sequence). The CDR3 has 16 amino acids. This chain's CDR3 is CATSRAMGVSYNEQFF. Here the CDR3 DNA reads TGTGCCACCAGCAGAGCAATGGGGGTCTCCTACAATGAGCAGTTCTTC.